The rows below give T cell receptor beta chains drawn from one sample of a study of response to subunit inactivated influenza vaccine. A single record per CDR3 protein comes from TCRdb applying MiXCR to the RT-PCR reads. Among under 550,000 distinct CDR3 sequences listed, approximately 7.3% were seen once. Material: PBMCs from blood, obtained approximately 25 months after vaccination. All receptors derive from a man between 50 and 75 years old who received an inactivated influenza vaccine. Each CDR3 is given with its conserved first and last residue. The D gene is left open where the match is weak. The size of a clone is reported for some rows only, either as once, few or many, or as a class for expanded clones.

>TRBV12-3/TRBV12-4|TRBD1|many|TRBJ2-1
CASSFRLLGTGINEQFF
TGTGCCAGCAGTTTCCGCTTGCTCGGGACAGGGATTAATGAGCAGTTCTTC
>TRBV4-3|TRBD2|few|TRBJ2-3
CASSPQRGVDTQYF
TGCGCCAGCAGCCCACAGCGGGGGGTGGATACGCAGTATTTT
>TRBV29-1|TRBD1|few|TRBJ2-2
CSVVTGVTGELFF
TGCAGCGTTGTCACAGGGGTCACCGGGGAGCTGTTTTTT
>TRBV18|-|few|TRBJ1-1
CASSPITGMDTEAFF
TGTGCCAGCTCACCCATAACAGGGATGGACACTGAAGCTTTCTTT
>TRBV20-1|-|-|TRBJ2-5
CSASSDGQETQYF
TGCAGTGCTAGTTCAGACGGGCAAGAGACCCAGTACTTC
>TRBV20-1|TRBD2|-|TRBJ2-5
CSALTSGRNQETQYF
TGCAGTGCCCTGACTAGCGGAAGGAACCAAGAGACCCAGTACTTC
>TRBV27|TRBD1|-|TRBJ2-1
CASSLFGTGTYNEQFF
TGTGCCAGCAGTTTGTTCGGGACAGGAACCTACAATGAGCAGTTCTTC
>TRBV20-1|TRBD2|many|TRBJ2-7
CSAPRPGSGSSYEQYF
TGCAGTGCTCCTCGTCCAGGTAGCGGGTCCTCCTACGAGCAGTACTTC
>TRBV6-5|TRBD1|-|TRBJ1-4
CASSYGTGGNEKLFF
TGTGCCAGCAGTTACGGGACAGGGGGGAATGAAAAACTGTTTTTT
>TRBV4-3|-|-|TRBJ2-7
CASSQAQVGDEQYF
TGCGCCAGCAGCCAAGCCCAAGTCGGGGACGAGCAGTACTTC
>TRBV6-2/TRBV6-3|TRBD2|many|TRBJ2-1
CASSYSLREDYNEQFF
TGTGCCAGCAGTTACTCTCTCCGGGAGGACTACAATGAGCAGTTCTTC
>TRBV5-5|TRBD1|many|TRBJ1-4
CASSLVGQRGEKLFF
TGTGCCAGCAGCTTGGTGGGACAGAGGGGTGAAAAACTGTTTTTT
>TRBV12-3/TRBV12-4|-|many|TRBJ1-5
CASSLGNNQPQHF
TGTGCCAGCAGTTTGGGTAACAATCAGCCCCAGCATTTT
>TRBV9|TRBD2|many|TRBJ2-2
CASSPTTGTTNTGELFF
TGTGCCAGCAGCCCCACGACCGGGACTACGAACACCGGGGAGCTGTTTTTT
>TRBV20-1|-|many|TRBJ2-1
CSARVGSSYNEQFF
TGCAGTGCTAGAGTTGGGAGCTCCTACAATGAGCAGTTCTTC
>TRBV19|-|few|TRBJ1-1
CASISTLGTEAFF
TGTGCCAGTATTTCCACCCTAGGCACTGAAGCTTTCTTT
>TRBV5-6|-|-|TRBJ2-4
CASSAEGYIQNIQYF
TGTGCCAGCAGCGCGGAAGGTTATATCCAAAACATTCAGTACTTC
>TRBV20-1|-|few|TRBJ2-1
CSARDPLGGEPNEQFF
TGCAGTGCTAGAGATCCCCTAGGAGGGGAACCCAATGAGCAGTTCTTC
>TRBV7-7|-|-|TRBJ1-1
CASSLAKGRVHTEAFF
TGTGCTAGCAGCTTAGCGAAGGGTAGGGTCCACACTGAAGCTTTCTTT
>TRBV3-1|TRBD2|many|TRBJ2-1
CASSGTSGVPNEQFF
TGTGCCAGCAGCGGGACTAGCGGAGTCCCCAATGAGCAGTTCTTC
>TRBV12-3/TRBV12-4|-|many|TRBJ2-7
CASSFFGYEQYF
TGTGCCAGCAGTTTCTTCGGCTACGAGCAGTACTTC
>TRBV7-9|TRBD1|few|TRBJ2-7
CASSWGSSGTGPYEQYF
TGTGCCAGCAGCTGGGGATCATCCGGGACAGGGCCCTACGAGCAGTACTTC
>TRBV12-3/TRBV12-4|-|many|TRBJ1-1
CASTPGGQSNTEAFF
TGTGCCAGCACCCCGGGGGGGCAATCAAACACTGAAGCTTTCTTT
>TRBV7-9|-|many|TRBJ2-7
CASSLAVDEQYF
TGTGCCAGCAGCTTAGCGGTGGACGAGCAGTACTTC
>TRBV28|-|-|TRBJ2-7
CASASRFVSLAYEQYF
TGTGCCAGCGCATCGAGATTCGTAAGTCTGGCCTACGAGCAGTACTTC
>TRBV29-1|-|-|TRBJ1-2
CSVAEDGYTF
TGCAGCGTTGCAGAGGATGGCTACACCTTC
>TRBV7-8|-|few|TRBJ2-5
CASSFARVGETQYF
TGTGCCAGCAGCTTTGCGAGGGTGGGCGAGACCCAGTACTTC
>TRBV5-1|-|many|TRBJ1-1
CASSLGGFGSTEAFF
TGCGCCAGCAGCCTAGGGGGTTTTGGGAGCACTGAAGCTTTCTTT
>TRBV5-1|TRBD1|few|TRBJ2-7
CASSLAGTGDEQYF
TGCGCCAGCAGCTTGGCTGGGACAGGGGACGAGCAGTACTTC
>TRBV4-1|-|few|TRBJ2-7
CASSQVTGPSYEQYF
TGCGCCAGCAGCCAAGTTACAGGGCCCTCCTACGAGCAGTACTTC
>TRBV4-3|TRBD1|few|TRBJ2-7
CASSQDETGIYEQYF
TGCGCCAGCAGCCAAGATGAGACAGGGATCTACGAGCAGTACTTC
>TRBV3-1|-|few|TRBJ1-5
CASSQGLSGNQPQHF
TGTGCCAGCAGCCAAGGTTTGTCCGGCAATCAGCCCCAGCATTTT
>TRBV6-1|TRBD2|few|TRBJ2-1
CASTPTSGSSGEQFF
TGTGCCAGCACCCCGACTAGCGGGAGTTCCGGTGAGCAGTTCTTC
>TRBV7-9|-|-|TRBJ1-1
CASSLGDRTEAFF
TGTGCCAGCAGCTTAGGGGATAGGACTGAAGCTTTCTTT
>TRBV4-3|-|-|TRBJ2-2
CASSQAQAEAGLFF
TGCGCCAGCAGCCAAGCCCAAGCGGAGGCGGGGCTGTTTTTT
>TRBV5-1|-|many|TRBJ1-1
CASSLGGDTEAFF
TGTGCCAGCAGTTTGGGCGGGGACACTGAAGCTTTCTTT
>TRBV6-1|-|few|TRBJ2-5
CASSGVQGSRQETQYF
TGTGCCAGCAGTGGAGTGCAGGGGAGTCGACAAGAGACCCAGTACTTC
>TRBV11-2|-|few|TRBJ2-1
CASSLDWLGDNEQFF
TGTGCCAGCAGCTTAGATTGGTTGGGGGACAATGAGCAGTTCTTC
>TRBV9|-|-|TRBJ2-1
CASSSRLDDEQFF
TGTGCCAGCAGCTCCCGACTAGACGATGAGCAGTTCTTC
>TRBV12-3/TRBV12-4|-|few|TRBJ2-7
CASSFAGTSAYEQYF
TGTGCCAGCAGTTTTGCCGGGACCTCTGCCTACGAGCAGTACTTC
>TRBV12-3/TRBV12-4|-|few|TRBJ2-1
CASSQGAGPYNEQFF
TGTGCCAGCAGCCAAGGAGCGGGCCCCTACAATGAGCAGTTCTTC
>TRBV28|TRBD1|once|TRBJ1-6
CASSPGQGITYNSPLHF
TGTGCCAGCAGTCCGGGACAGGGAATCACCTATAATTCACCCCTCCACTTT
>TRBV28|-|many|TRBJ2-2
CASSFPAATANTGELFF
TGTGCCAGCAGTTTCCCAGCGGCAACCGCGAACACCGGGGAGCTGTTTTTT
>TRBV6-5|TRBD2|-|TRBJ2-1
CASSYAASGGAHEQFF
TGTGCCAGCAGTTATGCCGCTAGCGGGGGGGCCCATGAGCAGTTCTTC
>TRBV4-2|-|-|TRBJ1-2
CASSQDAGGDYGYTF
TGTGCCAGCAGCCAAGATGCCGGGGGCGACTATGGCTACACCTTC
>TRBV3-1|-|many|TRBJ1-5
CASSQGGRARNQPQHF
TGTGCCAGCAGCCAAGGAGGCAGAGCAAGGAATCAGCCCCAGCATTTT
>TRBV25-1|-|-|TRBJ2-5
CASSEWTIRRETQYF
TGTGCCAGCAGTGAATGGACAATCAGACGAGAGACCCAGTACTTC